The TCR beta chain under discussion was sequenced for a study of T cell changes during pregnancy in multiple sclerosis. Assay used: immunoSEQ multiplex PCR; TCRdb lists only in-frame clones, some missing. The sample has about 75,000 clones, approximately 95% seen once. This CDR3 comprises 15 residues. CDR1 SEHNR and CDR2 FQNEAQ come from the germline V gene (reference sequence). V shed 5 bases and J shed 0 bases, with 14 bases lying between them. The origin of this receptor is a female donor with multiple sclerosis, enrolled in a pregnancy study. Source: CD4+ T cells from peripheral blood mononuclear cells, taken after pregnancy. This chain joins TRBV7-9 and TRBJ2-7; TRBD2 might be the D (6 bases). Written as DNA, the CDR3 is TGTGCCAGCAGCCAGGTTAGCGGATCCTCCTACGAGCAGTACTTC. Encoded protein: CASSQVSGSSYEQYF.